One sample yielded the 7 T cell receptor beta chains listed below, sequenced in a study of post-analysis software for immune sequencing data. Points from the study as a whole: In patients, four to six TRBV segments were more frequent than in controls, with TRBV5-6, TRBV5-1 and TRBV20-1 among them.

For these TCRs, the target antigens are not known. Sequencing libraries made from TCR beta cDNA carried unique molecular identifiers. TCRdb re-called the PCR reads with MiXCR, one entry per CDR3 protein. The data show roughly 730,000 distinct CDR3 sequences, roughly 30% seen once. The sample comprised blood. The receptor set was obtained from a girl aged 5-17 years with multiple sclerosis.

This clonotype was found a few times. The chain employs TRBV20-1 and TRBJ2-1; the D gene could be TRBD1 or TRBD2 (5 bases each). The V end was cut by 6 bases, the J end by 10 bases, with 19 bases between. Germline V gene sequence: CDR1 DFQATT, CDR2 SNEGSKA (reference sequence). The CDR3 sequence is 13 residues long. The CDR3 coding sequence is TGCAGTGCCCTAACCTTACGGGGCATCGAGCAGTTCTTC. Amino acid sequence: CSALTLRGIEQFF.

This clonotype was detected a few times. This rearrangement joins TRBV24-1 to TRBJ1-2; D call uncertain. V lost 2 bases and J 5 bases, leaving 11 bases between the germline ends. Germline V lookup: CDR1 KGHDR, CDR2 SFDVKD. The CDR3 is 14 residues long. CDR3 sequence (DNA): TGTGCCACCAGTGATTCTGAGACGAGGTATGGCTACACCTTC. Translating it yields CATSDSETRYGYTF.

The chain is built from TRBV6-5 and TRBJ1-1; D is unclear. V was trimmed by 2 bases and J by 1 base, leaving 8 bases between them. Per germline, CDR1 MNHEY and CDR2 SVGAGI. CDR3 length: 14 amino acids. The CDR3 DNA is TGTGCCAGCAGTTACAGGGAGCCGAACACTGAAGCTTTCTTT. Translated, it gives CASSYREPNTEAFF.

In this sample, this clonotype turned up many times. The rearrangement links TRBV7-2 to TRBJ2-4, with 8 bases that match TRBD2. The V and J ends lost 4 bases and 0 bases, in that order; junction bases with no gene match: 11. Per germline, CDR1 SGHTA and CDR2 FQGNSA. The CDR3 sequence is 18 residues long. CDR3 sequence (DNA): TGTGCCAGCAGCTCAAGAATAGCGGGGCCCTTAGCCAAAAACATTCAGTACTTC. It codes for CASSSRIAGPLAKNIQYF.

The genes are TRBV7-9 and TRBJ2-1; 10 bases align to TRBD2. This CDR3 spans 14 amino acids. Germline V CDR1 and CDR2: SEHNR, FQNEAQ (reference sequence). The V segment lost 6 bases and the J segment 3 bases; nucleotides outside the gene matches: 2. In DNA form, the CDR3 reads TGTGCCAGCAGGCTAGCGGGGGTCTACAATGAGCAGTTCTTC. Translated, it gives CASRLAGVYNEQFF.

This sequence joins TRBV3-1 and TRBJ1-2; 7 bases agree with TRBD1. The J segment lost 6 bases and the V segment lost 6 bases, leaving 16 bases of the junction unmatched. The CDR3 is 16 amino acids. Germline assignment: CDR1 LGHDT and CDR2 YNNKEL (reference sequence). The CDR3: CASSRTYRDRLHGYTF. CDR3 DNA sequence: TGTGCCAGCAGTCGGACTTATAGGGACAGACTTCATGGCTACACCTTC.

This clonotype was seen only a few times. The genes are TRBV27 and TRBJ2-7; D call uncertain. The ends were cut back, 6 bases at V and 7 bases at J, with 16 bases in the middle. The CDR3 extends over 13 amino acids. Germline CDR1 and CDR2: MNHEY and SMNVEV (reference sequence). In nucleotides, the CDR3 is TGTGCCAGCAGGAACGACCCGTACCGGGAGCAGTACTTC. This sequence encodes CASRNDPYREQYF.